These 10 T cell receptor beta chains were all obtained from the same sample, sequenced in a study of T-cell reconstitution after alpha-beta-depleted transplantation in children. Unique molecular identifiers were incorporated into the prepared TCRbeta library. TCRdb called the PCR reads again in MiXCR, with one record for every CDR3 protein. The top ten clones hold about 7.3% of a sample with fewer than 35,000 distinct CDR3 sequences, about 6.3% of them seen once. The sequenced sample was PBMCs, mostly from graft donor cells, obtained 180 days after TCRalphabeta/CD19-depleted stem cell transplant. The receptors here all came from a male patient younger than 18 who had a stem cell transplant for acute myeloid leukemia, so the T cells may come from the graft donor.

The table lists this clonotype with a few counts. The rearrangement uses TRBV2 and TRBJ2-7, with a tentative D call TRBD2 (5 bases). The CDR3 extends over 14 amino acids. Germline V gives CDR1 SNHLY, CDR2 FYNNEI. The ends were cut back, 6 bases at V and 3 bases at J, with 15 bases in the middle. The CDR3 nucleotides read TGTGCCAGCAGGGCAGCAGGACGGGGCTACGAGCAGTACTTC. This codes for CASRAAGRGYEQYF.

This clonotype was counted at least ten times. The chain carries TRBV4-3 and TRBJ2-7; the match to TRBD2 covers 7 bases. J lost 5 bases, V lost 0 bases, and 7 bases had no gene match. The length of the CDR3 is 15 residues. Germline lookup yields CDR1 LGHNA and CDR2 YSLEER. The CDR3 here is CASSQDSGGGNEQYF. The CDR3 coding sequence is TGCGCCAGCAGCCAAGATAGTGGGGGGGGGAACGAGCAGTACTTC.

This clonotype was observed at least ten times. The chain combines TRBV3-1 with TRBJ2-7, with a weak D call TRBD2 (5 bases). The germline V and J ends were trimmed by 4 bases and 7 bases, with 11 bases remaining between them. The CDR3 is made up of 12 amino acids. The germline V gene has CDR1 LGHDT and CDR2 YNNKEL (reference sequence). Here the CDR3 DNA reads TGTGCCAGCAGCCCGCCAGGACTTGAGCAGTACTTC. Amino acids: CASSPPGLEQYF.

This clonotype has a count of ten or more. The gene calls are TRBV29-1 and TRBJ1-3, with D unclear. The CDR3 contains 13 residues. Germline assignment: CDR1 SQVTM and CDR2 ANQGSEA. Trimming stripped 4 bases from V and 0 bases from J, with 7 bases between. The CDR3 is CSVVGNSGNTIYF. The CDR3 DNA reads TGCAGCGTTGTTGGCAACTCTGGAAACACCATATATTTT.

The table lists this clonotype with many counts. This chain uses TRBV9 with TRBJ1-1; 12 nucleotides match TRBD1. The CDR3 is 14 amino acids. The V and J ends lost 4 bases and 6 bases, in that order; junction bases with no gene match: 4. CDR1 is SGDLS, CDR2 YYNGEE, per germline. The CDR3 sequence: CASSLGQGASEAFF. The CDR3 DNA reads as TGTGCCAGCAGCTTGGGACAGGGGGCCTCTGAAGCTTTCTTT.

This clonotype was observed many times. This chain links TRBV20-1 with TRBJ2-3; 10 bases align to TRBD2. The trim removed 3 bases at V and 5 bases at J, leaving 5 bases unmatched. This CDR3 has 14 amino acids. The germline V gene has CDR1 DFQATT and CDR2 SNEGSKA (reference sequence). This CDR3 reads CSASLAGALDTQYF. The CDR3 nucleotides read TGCAGTGCTAGCCTAGCGGGAGCTTTAGATACGCAGTATTTT.

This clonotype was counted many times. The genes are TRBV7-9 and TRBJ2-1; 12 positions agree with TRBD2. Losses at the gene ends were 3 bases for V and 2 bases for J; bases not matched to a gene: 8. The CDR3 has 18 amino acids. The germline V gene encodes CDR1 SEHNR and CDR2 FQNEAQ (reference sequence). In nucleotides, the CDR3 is TGTGCCAGCAGCTTCCCGACTAGCGGGAGTGTCCCCTACAATGAGCAGTTCTTC. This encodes CASSFPTSGSVPYNEQFF.

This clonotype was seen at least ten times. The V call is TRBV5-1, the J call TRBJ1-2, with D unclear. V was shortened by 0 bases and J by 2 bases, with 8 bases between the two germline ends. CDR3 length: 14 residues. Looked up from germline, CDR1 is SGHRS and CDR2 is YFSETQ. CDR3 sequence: CASSLDTTNYGYTF. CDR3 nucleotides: TGCGCCAGCAGCTTGGATACAACGAACTATGGCTACACCTTC.

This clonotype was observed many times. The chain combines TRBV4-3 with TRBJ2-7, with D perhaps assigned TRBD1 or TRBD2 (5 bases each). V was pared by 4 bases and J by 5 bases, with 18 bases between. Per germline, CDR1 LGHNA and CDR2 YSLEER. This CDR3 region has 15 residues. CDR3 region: CASSRGFRGSHEQYF. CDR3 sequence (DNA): TGCGCCAGCAGCCGGGGGTTTCGGGGTTCCCACGAGCAGTACTTC.

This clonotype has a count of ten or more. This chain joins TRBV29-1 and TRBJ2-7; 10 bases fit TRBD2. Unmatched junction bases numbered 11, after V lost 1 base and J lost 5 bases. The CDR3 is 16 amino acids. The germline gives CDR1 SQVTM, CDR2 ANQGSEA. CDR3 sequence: CSVEVSASGRQNEQYF. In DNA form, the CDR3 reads TGCAGCGTTGAAGTCTCGGCTAGCGGGAGACAGAACGAGCAGTACTTC.